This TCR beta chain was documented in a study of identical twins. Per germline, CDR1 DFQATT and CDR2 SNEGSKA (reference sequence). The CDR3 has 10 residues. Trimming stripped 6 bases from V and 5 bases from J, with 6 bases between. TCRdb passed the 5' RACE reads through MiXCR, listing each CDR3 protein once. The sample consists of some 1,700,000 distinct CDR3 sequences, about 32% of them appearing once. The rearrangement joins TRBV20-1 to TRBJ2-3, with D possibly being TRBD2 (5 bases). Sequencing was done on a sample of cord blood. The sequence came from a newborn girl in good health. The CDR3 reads CSAGVDTQYF. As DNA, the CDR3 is TGCAGTGCCGGGGTAGATACGCAGTATTTT.